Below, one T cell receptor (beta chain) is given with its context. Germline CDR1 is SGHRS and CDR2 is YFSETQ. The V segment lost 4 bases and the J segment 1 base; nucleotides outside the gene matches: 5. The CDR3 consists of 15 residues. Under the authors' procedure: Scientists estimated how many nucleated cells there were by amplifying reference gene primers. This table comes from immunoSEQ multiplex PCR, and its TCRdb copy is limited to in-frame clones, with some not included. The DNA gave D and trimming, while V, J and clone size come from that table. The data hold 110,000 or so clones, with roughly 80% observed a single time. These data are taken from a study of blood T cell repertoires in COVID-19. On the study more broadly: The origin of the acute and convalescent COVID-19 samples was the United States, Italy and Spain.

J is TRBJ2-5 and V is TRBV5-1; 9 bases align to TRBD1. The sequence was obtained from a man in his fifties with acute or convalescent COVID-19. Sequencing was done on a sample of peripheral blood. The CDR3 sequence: CASSLQGALQETQYF. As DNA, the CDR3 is TGCGCCAGCAGCCTACAGGGGGCCCTCCAAGAGACCCAGTACTTC.